The sequence of this TCR beta chain was determined in a study of OX40 agonist ivuxolimab in advanced cancers. Points from the study as a whole: People who partly responded at 0.1-3.0 mg/kg had some of the least clonal expansion seen.

Repertoires were generated with immunoSEQ multiplex PCR, while TCRdb's copy carries only in-frame clones and drops some. This table has under 80,000 clones, about 90% appearing once. As for this clone: Its specificity is unknown.

This specimen consisted of CD4+ or CD8+ T cells sorted from blood, obtained in a trial of the OX40 agonist ivuxolimab. The receptor's source is an adult with an advanced solid tumor such as melanoma, head and neck, liver or kidney cancer.

CDR3 in DNA: TGCGCCAGCAGCATGGGGAGCGGACAGGGCCACAATGAGCAGTTCTTC. Translating it yields CASSMGSGQGHNEQFF. The V call is TRBV5-1, the J call TRBJ2-1; 8 nucleotides agree with TRBD1. Germline CDR1 and CDR2: SGHRS and YFSETQ. After removal of 4 bases from V and 5 bases from J, the junction contained 11 bases not matched to a gene. The CDR3 runs 16 residues.